This entry features one T cell receptor (beta chain) sequence. As yet, its antigen is unknown. The PCR had 60 Vbeta and 13 Jbeta primers. Generated by immunoSEQ multiplex PCR, the TCRdb table keeps only in-frame clones and is missing some. The table has roughly 150,000 clones, roughly 9.4% seen once; the top ten hold 1.5% to 2%. The V gene's germline CDR1 is LGHNA and CDR2 YSLEER. The CDR3 totals 15 residues. V lost 0 bases, J lost 0 bases, and 9 bases lay in between. The data originate from a study of cytomegalovirus exposure and HLA in healthy donors. Study results and caveats: In an earlier analysis, productive rearrangement rates for most beta V segments clustered near 87% or 30%.

This receptor was obtained from a male donor in good health and CMV-seronegative. The rearrangement uses TRBV4-3 and TRBJ2-7; the D gene is possibly TRBD1 (5 bases). Sample: PBMCs. The CDR3 region has the DNA TGCGCCAGCAGCCAAGACAGGGTTCCCTCCTACGAGCAGTACTTC. Translating it yields CASSQDRVPSYEQYF.